The sequence of this TCR beta chain was determined in a study of shared clonotypes between healthy human individuals. The study's findings and limits: The four-donor shared clonotypes exceeded non-shared clonotypes in generation probability, with non-shared ones scoring lower. Among donors, sharing of clonotypes was expected to be affected by sequencing depth. The genetic and exposure-history diversity represented was limited by few donors.

This CDR3 has 13 residues. V lost 0 bases and J 5 bases, leaving 8 bases between the germline ends. Germline V lookup: CDR1 SQVTM, CDR2 ANQGSEA. For this clone: Its target is unknown.

Naivety among CD8 cells was defined by CD45RO negativity and positive CCR7 selection, thereby excluding terminally differentiated effector memory CD45RA+ cells. Clones were sequenced by immunoSEQ multiplex PCR, and TCRdb holds only the in-frame ones, with some missing. The sample consists of 2 million to 2.5 million clones, more than 85% of them appearing once. This clonotype originated in a man aged 18 to 35 in good health. Some clones in this sample may be carry-over from other donors' samples. The chain joins TRBV29-1 to TRBJ2-1; D remains unclear. Sequences were obtained from naive CD8+ T cells from PBMCs. The CDR3 DNA follows: TGCAGCGTTGAAGAAATGGCGGACAATGAGCAGTTCTTC. Protein product: CSVEEMADNEQFF.